In this sample, the clone carrying this T cell receptor (beta chain) turned up a few times. The trim removed 4 bases at V and 0 bases at J, leaving 2 bases unmatched. The CDR3 contains 14 residues. Germline CDR1 and CDR2: LNHDA and SQIVND (reference sequence). Participant-given clinical history determined each cohort assignment. Two negative PCRs, clearance, or symptom resolution had been documented for recovered Cohort 3 donors. Original methodology: Amplification of reference gene primers was used by the study to estimate nucleated cell counts. Clones were read by immunoSEQ multiplex PCR, and TCRdb kept only the in-frame ones, dropping some. That table is the source of V, J and clone size, and D and trimming were worked out from the DNA. This table has under 200,000 clones, over 70% appearing once. This sample is drawn from a study of blood T cell repertoires in COVID-19. Whole-study context: Some COVID-19 samples were acute and others convalescent; all came from the United States, Italy and Spain.

Source material: PBMCs or T cells enriched from blood (not recorded which). This receptor was identified in a woman aged 60-70 years who had recovered from COVID-19. The chain couples TRBV19 to TRBJ2-7; 8 nucleotides align to TRBD2. As DNA, the CDR3 is TGTGCCAGTAGTACCGGGACTAGCTCCTACGAGCAGTACTTC. Translated: CASSTGTSSYEQYF.